The 21 T cell receptor beta chains listed next were all sequenced from one sample in a study of blood T cells in healthy people across ages. For the second PCR, which ran for 7 to 11 cycles, a sample-barcoded 5' primer and a J-beta primer mix were used. TCRdb analysed the 5' RACE reads with MiXCR anew, one entry per CDR3 protein. This sample has 1.2 million to 1.5 million distinct CDR3 sequences; roughly 64% occur once, and the top ten carry 6.7%. Sequenced material: blood. The receptor source for this set is a man aged 18 to 29 in good health.

The gene calls are TRBV7-2 and TRBJ1-4, with 8 bases matching TRBD1. CDR1 is SGHTA, CDR2 FQGNSA, per germline. After removal of 1 base from V and 2 bases from J, the junction contained 9 bases not matched to a gene. The CDR3 covers 18 residues. In DNA, the CDR3 is TGTGCCAGCAGCTTAGTGGCCCAGGGGGCGCTTACTAATGAAAAACTGTTTTTT. It specifies CASSLVAQGALTNEKLFF. Using reference TRBV7-2 and TRBJ1-4 for the parts outside the CDR3, the full variable domain is GAGVSQSPSNKVTEKGKDVELRCDPISGHTALYWYRQSLGQGLEFLIYFQGNSAPDKSGLPSDRFSAERTGGSVSTLTIQRTQQEDSAVYLCASSLVAQGALTNEKLFFGSGTQLSVL.

The chain employs TRBV12-3 or TRBV12-4 and TRBJ2-2; TRBD2 matches 16 bases. J gave up 5 bases and V 4 bases, and 4 bases lay outside the gene matches. The CDR3 contains 17 residues. In nucleotides, the CDR3 is TGTGCCAGCAGTTCCCCGGGACTAGCGGGAGGGACCGGGGAGCTGTTTTTT. Its protein product is CASSSPGLAGGTGELFF.

The chain employs TRBV7-9 and TRBJ2-5; 15 nucleotides line up with TRBD2. Gene TRBJ2-7 matches the end of the DNA better, so the J call may be wrong. This CDR3 region has 16 residues. Per germline, CDR1 SEHNR and CDR2 FQNEAQ (reference sequence). The CDR3 region is CASSTPGTSGRNEQYF. The CDR3, as DNA: TGTGCCAGCAGCACACCTGGGACTAGCGGGAGGAACGAGCAGTACTTC.

There are a few counts of this clonotype. The gene calls are TRBV25-1 and TRBJ2-1; D uncertain. CDR1 MGHDK and CDR2 SYGVNS come from the germline V gene. This CDR3 has 14 amino acids. V shed 6 bases and J shed 13 bases, with 22 bases lying between them. The CDR3 nucleotides are TGTGCCAGCAGAGAACCGGGTCGGATGGGTTTCCAGTTCTTC. It is translated as CASREPGRMGFQFF.

This clonotype was counted a few times. The chain joins TRBV21-1 to TRBJ2-5; the D call of TRBD2 is as the table states it, not checked on the DNA. TRBV21-1 is a known pseudogene. This CDR3 is built from 17 residues. DNA for the CDR3: TGTGCCAGCAGGGAAACCCCCCTAGCGGGGATCCAAGAGACCCAGTACTTC. Translating gives CASRETPLAGIQETQYF.

The chain has TRBV20-1 and TRBJ2-3; perhaps TRBD1 as D (9 bases). V dropped 7 bases and J dropped 2 bases, with 19 bases sitting between them. The CDR3 consists of 15 residues. Per germline, CDR1 DFQATT and CDR2 SNEGSKA (reference sequence). In nucleotides, the CDR3 is TGCAGTGTCCCGACAGGGGGACTAGACACAGATACGCAGTATTTT. This sequence encodes CSVPTGGLDTDTQYF.

The V and J genes are TRBV29-1 and TRBJ2-1, with 8 bases identical to TRBD1. The last part of the DNA fits TRBJ2-7 better; the J call may be wrong. This CDR3 comprises 13 residues. Germline CDR1 SQVTM, CDR2 ANQGSEA. The CDR3, as DNA: TGCAGCGTTAGGCGGGACAGGCTGTGGGAGCAGTACTTC. Its protein is CSVRRDRLWEQYF.

The chain has TRBV4-2 and TRBJ2-1; tentative D call: TRBD2 (6 bases). Germline V gene sequence: CDR1 LGHNA, CDR2 YNFKEQ. The CDR3 is 13 amino acids. The V end lost 2 bases, the J end lost 10 bases, and 12 bases lay between the germline ends. For the CDR3, the DNA is TGTGCCAGCAGCCAACTCGGGACTCCAGAGCAGTTCTTC. The encoded protein is CASSQLGTPEQFF.

V usage is TRBV4-3 and J usage is TRBJ1-1; maybe TRBD1 (6 bases). V lost 1 base and J 6 bases, leaving 12 bases between the germline ends. CDR1 LGHNA and CDR2 YSLEER come from the germline V gene. The CDR3 has 14 residues. The CDR3 loop is CASSQGMGAAEAFF. The CDR3 DNA reads as TGCGCCAGCAGCCAAGGAATGGGGGCGGCTGAAGCTTTCTTT.

The rearrangement joins TRBV4-1 to TRBJ2-1; perhaps TRBD1 as D (6 bases). The germline CDR1 and CDR2 sequences are MGHRA and YSYEKL. Deletions cut 5 bases from V and 8 bases from J, with 13 bases between. This CDR3 is built from 13 residues. In nucleotides, the CDR3 is TGCGCCAGCAGCGCACGGCAGGGGTATGAGCAGTTCTTC. It yields the protein CASSARQGYEQFF.

The chain links TRBV9 to TRBJ1-2; D is unclear. Germline lookup yields CDR1 SGDLS and CDR2 YYNGEE. The CDR3 runs to 15 residues. The ends were cut back, 0 bases at V and 2 bases at J, with 11 bases in the middle. The CDR3: CASSVGSSANYGYTF. The DNA of the CDR3 is TGTGCCAGCAGCGTAGGGTCCTCGGCAAACTATGGCTACACCTTC.

In its sample, this clonotype was seen a few times. The V gene is TRBV27, the J gene TRBJ2-5; D may be TRBD2 (5 bases). The V end was cut by 8 bases, the J end by 6 bases, with 19 bases between. The CDR3 covers 14 residues. CDR1 and CDR2 (germline): MNHEY, SMNVEV (reference sequence). The CDR3 DNA follows: TGTGCCAGCCAGGCGGCTGACGGGAAGAAGACCCAGTACTTC. Translating it yields CASQAADGKKTQYF.

The chain recombines TRBV7-2 with TRBJ2-4; D possibly corresponds to TRBD2 (6 bases). Germline lookup yields CDR1 SGHTA and CDR2 FQGNSA. The CDR3 consists of 19 residues. The V gene lost 0 bases and the J gene lost 1 base, with 19 bases spanning the gap. CDR3 bases: TGTGCCAGCAGCTTAGCGGGGACTCCGGGAGTAGGGGCCAAAAACATTCAGTACTTC. This codes for CASSLAGTPGVGAKNIQYF.

The chain is built from TRBV25-1 and TRBJ2-7; 12 bases fit TRBD1. V trimming: 2 bases; J trimming: 5 bases; junction bases outside the gene matches: 7. Germline V CDR1 and CDR2: MGHDK, SYGVNS. The CDR3 has 16 residues. The CDR3 region is CASSETGQGALNEQYF. The CDR3 nucleotides read TGTGCCAGCAGTGAAACGGGACAGGGGGCGTTGAACGAGCAGTACTTC.

This clonotype occurred a few times. CDR3 in DNA: TGTGCCAGCAGCTTGTTCGGGACAACCTCCTACGAGCAGTACTTC. Protein product: CASSLFGTTSYEQYF. This chain uses TRBV11-2 with TRBJ2-7, with D maybe TRBD1 (6 bases). Germline values: CDR1 SGHAT, CDR2 FQNNGV. This CDR3 has 15 amino acids. The ends were cut back, 3 bases at V and 0 bases at J, with 12 bases in the middle.

The chain has TRBV15 and TRBJ2-4; D is uncertain. The CDR3 has 17 residues. Germline CDR1 and CDR2: LNHNV and YYDKDF (reference sequence). The V end lost 1 base, the J end lost 6 bases, and 19 bases lay between the germline ends. The CDR3 sequence is CATSRAPKGPLGNIQYF. The CDR3 DNA follows: TGTGCCACCAGCAGAGCCCCTAAAGGACCGTTAGGAAACATTCAGTACTTC.

This clonotype was recorded a few times. The rearrangement uses TRBV13 and TRBJ2-7; 10 nucleotides match TRBD2. The CDR3 runs to 15 residues. Germline-derived CDR1 and CDR2 are PRHDT and FYEKMQ (reference sequence). J was trimmed by 1 base and V by 6 bases; bases with no gene match: 6. The chain's CDR3 is CASSHPLAGSYEQYF. CDR3 DNA sequence: TGTGCCAGCAGTCATCCACTAGCGGGGTCCTACGAGCAGTACTTC.

The rearrangement links TRBV12-3 or TRBV12-4 to TRBJ1-4; D unclear. The CDR3 contains 13 residues. Trimming took off 2 bases at V and 13 bases at J, with 14 bases between the two ends. CDR3 amino acids: CASSLRASSGLFF. In DNA form, the CDR3 reads TGTGCCAGCAGTTTAAGGGCATCAAGCGGACTGTTTTTT.

Points on this clonotype: A junction end diverges from the germline sequence, so it may reflect a read error. The V gene is TRBV15, the J gene TRBJ1-2, with 8 bases lining up with TRBD1. Per germline, CDR1 LNHNV and CDR2 YYDKDF (reference sequence). This CDR3 has 14 residues. The CDR3 nucleotides are TGTGCCACCAGCAGAGAACTACAGGGGGATGGATACACCTTC. Its translation: CATSRELQGDGYTF.

The chain combines TRBV19 with TRBJ2-4; D is unclear. CDR1 and CDR2 (germline): LNHDA, SQIVND (reference sequence). Trimming took off 7 bases at V and 8 bases at J, with 15 bases between the two ends. The length of the CDR3 is 13 residues. CDR3 amino acids: CASTSLVGYIQYF. The CDR3 nucleotides are TGTGCCAGTACATCTCTGGTGGGATACATTCAGTACTTC.

The chain carries TRBV4-1 and TRBJ2-7; 7 bases fit TRBD2. The CDR3 has 16 amino acids. In germline, CDR1 is MGHRA, CDR2 YSYEKL. The trim removed 4 bases at V and 0 bases at J, leaving 9 bases unmatched. This chain's CDR3 is CASSRSLAESSYEQYF. Here the CDR3 DNA reads TGCGCCAGCAGCCGGTCCCTAGCGGAGAGCTCCTACGAGCAGTACTTC.